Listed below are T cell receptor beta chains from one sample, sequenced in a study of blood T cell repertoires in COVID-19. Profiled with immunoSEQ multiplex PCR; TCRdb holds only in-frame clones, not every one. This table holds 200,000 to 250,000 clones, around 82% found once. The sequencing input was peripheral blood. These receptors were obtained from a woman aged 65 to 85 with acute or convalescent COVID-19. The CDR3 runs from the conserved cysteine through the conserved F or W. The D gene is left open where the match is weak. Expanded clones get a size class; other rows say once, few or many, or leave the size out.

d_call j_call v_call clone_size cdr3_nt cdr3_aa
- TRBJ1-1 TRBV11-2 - TGTGCCAGCAGCTTACTGGAGGGCGCTGAAGCTTTCTTT CASSLLEGAEAFF
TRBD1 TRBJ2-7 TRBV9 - TGTGCCAGCAGCGGTCACACAGGGGAAGTGCAGTACTTC CASSGHTGEVQYF
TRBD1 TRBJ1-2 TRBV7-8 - TGTGCCAGCAGCTTGCGGGGAGGGACAGGGATTGGAGCTAACTATGGCTACACCTTC CASSLRGGTGIGANYGYTF
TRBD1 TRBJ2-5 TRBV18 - TGTGCCAGCTCACCTCGGCCAGGGGGAGTACAGGAGACCCAGTACTTC CASSPRPGGVQETQYF
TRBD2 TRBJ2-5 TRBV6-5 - TGTGCCAGCACCACGGGGGGCGGGGGGGCGGAGACCCAGTACTTC CASTTGGGGAETQYF
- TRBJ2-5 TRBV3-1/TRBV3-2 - TGTGCCAGCAGCCTTAGACAGCAAGAGACTCAGTACTTC CASSLRQQETQYF
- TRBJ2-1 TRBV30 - TGTGCCTGGAGTGCGCTAATGAGCTCCTACAATGAGCAGTTCTTC CAWSALMSSYNEQFF
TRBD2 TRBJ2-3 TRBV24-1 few TGTGCCACCAGCCTAGCGGGGGATAATACGCAGTATTTT CATSLAGDNTQYF
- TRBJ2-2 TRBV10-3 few TGTGCCACCCGGACAGCTACGAACACCGGGGAGCTGTTTTTT CATRTATNTGELFF
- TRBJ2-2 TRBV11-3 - TGTGCCAGCAGCTCAAACACCGGGGAGCTGTTTTTT CASSSNTGELFF
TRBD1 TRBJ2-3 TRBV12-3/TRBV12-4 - TGTGCCAGCGCCTACAGGGGAGATACGCAGTATTTT CASAYRGDTQYF
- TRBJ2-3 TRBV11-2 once TGTGCCAGCACTGTTACCCGGGGGACGGGGGATACGCAGTATTTT CASTVTRGTGDTQYF
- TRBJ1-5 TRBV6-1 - TGTGCCAGCAACTTAGGGCGACAGCAGCCCCAGCATTTT CASNLGRQQPQHF
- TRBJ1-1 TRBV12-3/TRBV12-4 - TGTGCCAGCAGTGACACCGACACTGAAGCTTTCTTT CASSDTDTEAFF
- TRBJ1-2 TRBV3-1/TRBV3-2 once TGTGCCAGCAGAGGGTGGGGCGACGGCTACACCTTC CASRGWGDGYTF
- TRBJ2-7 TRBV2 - TGTGCCAGCAGCGGTAACTACGAGCAGTACTTC CASSGNYEQYF
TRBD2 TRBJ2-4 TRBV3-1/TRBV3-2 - TGTGCCAGCAGCCAAGTTCGCGGGGGTAAAAACATTCAGTACTTC CASSQVRGGKNIQYF
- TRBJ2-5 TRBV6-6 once TGTGCCAGCAGTTTTAAAGAGACCCAGTACTTC CASSFKETQYF
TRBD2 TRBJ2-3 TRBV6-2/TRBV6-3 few TGTGCCAGCAGTTACTCGTCTAGCGGGGGGGCCCGTATCGCAGATACGCAGTATTTT CASSYSSSGGARIADTQYF
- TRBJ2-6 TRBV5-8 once TGTGCCAGCAGCTTCTTCTCCTCTGGGGCCAACGTCCTGACTTTC CASSFFSSGANVLTF
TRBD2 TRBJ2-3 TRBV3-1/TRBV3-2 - TGTGCCAGCAGCCAAGTACGCGGGGGGGTTAATACGCAGTATTTT CASSQVRGGVNTQYF
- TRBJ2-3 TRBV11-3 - TGTGCCAGCAGCCCGGGGACGGGGGGCCTGCATACGCAGTATTTT CASSPGTGGLHTQYF
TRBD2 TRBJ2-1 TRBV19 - TGTGCCAGTAAGCCAGGGAGGGTTTACAATGAGCAGTTCTTC CASKPGRVYNEQFF
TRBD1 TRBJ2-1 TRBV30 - TGTGCCTGGAGTGTATTCGTAGGGGGCATCAATGAGCAGTTCTTC CAWSVFVGGINEQFF
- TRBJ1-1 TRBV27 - TGTGCCAGCAGTTGGTCCAGGGACACTGAAGCTTTCTTT CASSWSRDTEAFF
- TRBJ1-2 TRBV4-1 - TGCGCCAGCAGCCCTCAGGGGCACTATGGCTACACCTTC CASSPQGHYGYTF
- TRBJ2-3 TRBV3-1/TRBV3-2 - TGTGCCAGCAGCCAAGATACTTCTCAGGGGTCAGATACGCAGTATTTT CASSQDTSQGSDTQYF
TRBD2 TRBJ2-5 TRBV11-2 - TGTGCCAGCAGCTTGGTAGCGGGGGGGCGAGAGACCCAGTACTTC CASSLVAGGRETQYF
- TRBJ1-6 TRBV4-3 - TGCGCCAGCAGCCAGGAGACTGGCAGCTCCTATAATTCACCCCTCCACTTT CASSQETGSSYNSPLHF
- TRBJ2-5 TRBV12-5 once TGTGCTAGTGGTTTGGTACAGGGCGGGCGGGAGACCCAGTACTTC CASGLVQGGRETQYF
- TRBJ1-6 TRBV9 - TGTGCCAGCAGCGTACAACGGTATTCACCCCTCCACTTT CASSVQRYSPLHF
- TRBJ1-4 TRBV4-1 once TGCGCCAGCAAATGGTCAGGGGAGGAAAAACTGTTTTTT CASKWSGEEKLFF
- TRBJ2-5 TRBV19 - TGTGCCAGTGGGCCAGGGGTAGAGACCCAGTACTTC CASGPGVETQYF
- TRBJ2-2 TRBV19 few TGTGCCAGTGTCCTTGCAGGAACGAACGGGGAGCTGTTTTTT CASVLAGTNGELFF
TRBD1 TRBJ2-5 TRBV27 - TGTGCCAGCACGACAGGGCCCCAAGAGACCCAGTACTTC CASTTGPQETQYF
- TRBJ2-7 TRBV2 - TGTGCCAGCAATGATGGGCCTTCCTACGAGCAGTACTTC CASNDGPSYEQYF